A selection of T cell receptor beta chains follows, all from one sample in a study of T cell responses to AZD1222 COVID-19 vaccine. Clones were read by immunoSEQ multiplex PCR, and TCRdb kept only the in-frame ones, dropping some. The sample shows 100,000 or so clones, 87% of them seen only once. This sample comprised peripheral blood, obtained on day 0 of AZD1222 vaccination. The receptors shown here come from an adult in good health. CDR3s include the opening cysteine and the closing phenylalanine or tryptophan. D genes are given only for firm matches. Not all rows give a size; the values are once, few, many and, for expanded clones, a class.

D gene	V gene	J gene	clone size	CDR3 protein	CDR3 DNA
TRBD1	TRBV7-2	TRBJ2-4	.	CASSSRPGQGAPNIQYF	TGTGCCAGCAGCTCCCGCCCTGGACAGGGGGCGCCTAACATTCAGTACTTC
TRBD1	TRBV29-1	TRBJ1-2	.	CSVWTGNGYTF	TGCAGCGTCTGGACAGGGAACGGCTACACCTTC
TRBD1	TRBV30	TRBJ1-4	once	CAWNQGGSAKLFF	TGTGCCTGGAACCAGGGGGGGTCGGCAAAACTGTTTTTT
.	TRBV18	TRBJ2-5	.	CASSPIRDSQETQYF	TGTGCCAGCTCACCCATCCGGGACTCTCAAGAGACCCAGTACTTC
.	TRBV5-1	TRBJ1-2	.	CASSLTAGSGYTF	TGCGCCAGCAGCCTTACAGCAGGGTCTGGCTACACCTTC
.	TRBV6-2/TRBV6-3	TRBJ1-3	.	CASSRTLSRTSGNTIYF	TGTGCCAGCAGCCGGACACTATCTCGGACGTCGGGAAACACCATATATTTT
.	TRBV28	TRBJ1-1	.	CASIWMGGTEAFF	TGTGCCAGCATCTGGATGGGAGGCACTGAAGCTTTCTTT
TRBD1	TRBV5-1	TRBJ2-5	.	CASRKRQGPYQETQYF	TGCGCCAGCAGAAAGAGACAGGGGCCCTATCAAGAGACCCAGTACTTC
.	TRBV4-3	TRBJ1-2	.	CASSQVESGAGGYTF	TGCGCCAGCAGCCAAGTAGAGTCGGGGGCTGGGGGCTACACCTTC
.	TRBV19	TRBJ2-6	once	CASRPSGANVLTF	TGTGCCAGTAGACCTTCTGGGGCCAACGTCCTGACTTTC
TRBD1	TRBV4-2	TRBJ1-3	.	CASSQQQGQNTIYF	TGTGCCAGCAGCCAACAACAGGGGCAAAACACCATATATTTT
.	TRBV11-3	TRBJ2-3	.	CASASYLGDTQYF	TGTGCCAGCGCTTCTTATTTAGGGGATACGCAGTATTTT
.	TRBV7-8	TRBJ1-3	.	CASSPGTNAGNTIYF	TGTGCCAGCAGCCCTGGGACCAATGCTGGAAACACCATATATTTT
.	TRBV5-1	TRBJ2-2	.	CASSFQANTGELFF	TGCGCCAGCAGCTTTCAGGCGAACACCGGGGAGCTGTTTTTT
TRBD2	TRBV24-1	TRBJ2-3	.	CATSDRRGADTQYF	TGTGCCACCAGTGATAGGCGGGGGGCAGATACGCAGTATTTT
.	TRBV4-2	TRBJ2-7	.	CASSQTGTWSSYEQYF	TGTGCCAGCAGCCAAACGGGAACCTGGAGCTCCTACGAGCAGTACTTC
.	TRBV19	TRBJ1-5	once	CASSISGGGQPQHF	TGTGCCAGTAGTATTTCTGGGGGCGGTCAGCCCCAGCATTTT
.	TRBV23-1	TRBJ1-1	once	CASSRSRDRLNTEAFF	TGCGCCAGCAGTCGGAGCCGAGACAGACTGAACACTGAAGCTTTCTTT
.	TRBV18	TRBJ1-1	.	CASSPTGIGEAFF	TGTGCCAGCTCACCAACCGGGATCGGGGAAGCTTTCTTT
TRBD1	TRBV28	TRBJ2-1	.	CASSGTGTGLDNEQFF	TGTGCCAGCAGTGGTACCGGGACAGGTCTGGACAATGAGCAGTTCTTC
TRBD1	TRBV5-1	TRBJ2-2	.	CASSIGQVDTGELFF	TGCGCCAGCAGCATAGGACAGGTAGACACCGGGGAGCTGTTTTTT
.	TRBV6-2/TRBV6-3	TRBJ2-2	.	CASGLGGTVTGELFF	TGTGCCAGCGGCCTCGGCGGGACAGTCACCGGGGAGCTGTTTTTT
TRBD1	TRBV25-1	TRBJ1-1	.	CASRGGQGRPEAFF	TGTGCCAGCAGGGGAGGACAGGGAAGACCTGAAGCTTTCTTT
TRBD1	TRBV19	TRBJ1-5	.	CASSRTGGVSQPQHF	TGTGCCAGTAGTAGGACAGGGGGCGTGAGTCAGCCCCAGCATTTT
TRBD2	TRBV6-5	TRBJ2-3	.	CASSKLAGGPDTQYF	TGTGCCAGCAGTAAACTAGCGGGGGGGCCAGATACGCAGTATTTT
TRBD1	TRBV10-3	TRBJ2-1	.	CAIRNRDRDNEQFF	TGTGCCATCAGGAACCGGGACAGGGACAATGAGCAGTTCTTC
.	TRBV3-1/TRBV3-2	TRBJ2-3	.	CASSQDLGYTGTDTQYF	TGTGCCAGCAGCCAAGATTTGGGTTATACAGGCACAGATACGCAGTATTTT
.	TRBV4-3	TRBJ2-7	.	CASSWTAVSYEQYF	TGCGCCAGCAGCTGGACAGCCGTCTCCTACGAGCAGTACTTC
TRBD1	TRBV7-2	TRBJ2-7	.	CASSARDRDEQYF	TGTGCCAGCAGCGCGAGAGACAGGGACGAGCAGTACTTC
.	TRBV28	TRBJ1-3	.	CASRLGSSGNTIYF	TGTGCCAGCAGGCTAGGATCCTCTGGAAACACCATATATTTT
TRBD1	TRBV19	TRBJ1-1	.	CASSIRQGVGTEAFF	TGTGCCAGTAGTATACGACAGGGGGTGGGCACTGAAGCTTTCTTT
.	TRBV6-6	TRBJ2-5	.	CASSGVGETQYF	TGTGCCAGCAGCGGGGTGGGAGAGACCCAGTACTTC
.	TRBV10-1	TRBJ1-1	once	CASSESQEDTEAFF	TGCGCCAGCAGTGAGTCGCAGGAGGACACTGAAGCTTTCTTT
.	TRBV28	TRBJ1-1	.	CASSGSTGWGTEAFF	TGTGCCAGCAGTGGAAGTACGGGATGGGGCACTGAAGCTTTCTTT
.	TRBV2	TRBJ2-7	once	CASTGYTSYEQYF	TGTGCCAGCACAGGGTACACCTCCTACGAGCAGTACTTC
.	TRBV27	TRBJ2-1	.	CASSSYRVNEQFF	TGTGCCAGCAGTTCTTACCGCGTTAATGAGCAGTTCTTC
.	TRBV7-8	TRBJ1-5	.	CASSLASHSNQPQHF	TGTGCCAGCAGCTTAGCATCCCATAGCAATCAGCCCCAGCATTTT